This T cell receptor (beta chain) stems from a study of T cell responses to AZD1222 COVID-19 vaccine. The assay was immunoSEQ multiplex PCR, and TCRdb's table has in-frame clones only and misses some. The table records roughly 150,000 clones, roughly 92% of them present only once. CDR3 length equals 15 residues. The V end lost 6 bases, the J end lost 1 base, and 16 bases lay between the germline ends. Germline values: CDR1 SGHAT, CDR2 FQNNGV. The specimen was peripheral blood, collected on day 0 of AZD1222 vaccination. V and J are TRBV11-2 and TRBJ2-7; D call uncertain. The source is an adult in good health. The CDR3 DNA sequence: TGTGCCAGCAGTTTGGGGTCGGACCCATCCTACGAGCAGTACTTC. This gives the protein CASSLGSDPSYEQYF.